The rows below give T cell receptor beta chains drawn from one sample of a study of cytomegalovirus exposure and HLA in healthy donors. Here immunoSEQ multiplex PCR was the method, and the copy in TCRdb shows in-frame clones only, minus some. The profile shows some 130,000 clones, approximately 85% of them singletons. The sequenced sample consisted of PBMCs. These receptors originate from a woman in her 30s in good health and CMV-seropositive. The CDR3 runs from the conserved cysteine through the conserved F or W. Each record gives: D gene, J gene, clone size, V gene, CDR3 protein, CDR3 DNA. The D gene is left open where the match is weak. Not every row has a clone size; where given, it reads once, few, many or a size class.

D gene: NA; J gene: TRBJ1-1; clone size: NA; V gene: TRBV7-2; CDR3 protein: CASSLGLEAFF; CDR3 DNA: TGTGCCAGCAGCTTGGGACTAGAAGCTTTCTTT
D gene: NA; J gene: TRBJ1-1; clone size: NA; V gene: TRBV18; CDR3 protein: CASSPPTERNTEAFF; CDR3 DNA: TGTGCCAGCTCGCCTCCCACTGAGCGGAACACTGAAGCTTTCTTT
D gene: TRBD1; J gene: TRBJ2-2; clone size: NA; V gene: TRBV19; CDR3 protein: CASSIWTGVAGELFF; CDR3 DNA: TGTGCCAGTAGTATTTGGACAGGGGTAGCCGGGGAGCTGTTTTTT
D gene: TRBD1; J gene: TRBJ1-5; clone size: NA; V gene: TRBV10-3; CDR3 protein: CAISLTGEDQPQHF; CDR3 DNA: TGTGCCATCAGTCTGACAGGGGAGGATCAGCCCCAGCATTTT
D gene: NA; J gene: TRBJ2-2; clone size: NA; V gene: TRBV14; CDR3 protein: CASSQQGFGELFF; CDR3 DNA: TGTGCCAGCAGCCAGCAGGGTTTCGGGGAGCTGTTTTTT
D gene: NA; J gene: TRBJ1-3; clone size: NA; V gene: TRBV6-5; CDR3 protein: CASSLTFEPGNTIYF; CDR3 DNA: TGTGCCAGCAGTCTCACCTTTGAGCCTGGAAACACCATATATTTT
D gene: NA; J gene: TRBJ1-1; clone size: NA; V gene: TRBV18; CDR3 protein: CASSPGTGTTNTEAFF; CDR3 DNA: TGTGCCAGCTCACCAGGGACCGGGACAACGAACACTGAAGCTTTCTTT
D gene: NA; J gene: TRBJ1-1; clone size: NA; V gene: TRBV29-1; CDR3 protein: CSVGWTPANTEAFF; CDR3 DNA: TGCAGCGTTGGTTGGACACCGGCGAACACTGAAGCTTTCTTT
D gene: NA; J gene: TRBJ1-1; clone size: NA; V gene: TRBV7-2; CDR3 protein: CASSLGRADKAFF; CDR3 DNA: TGTGCCAGCAGCTTAGGACGAGCAGACAAAGCTTTCTTT
D gene: TRBD2; J gene: TRBJ2-2; clone size: NA; V gene: TRBV6-6; CDR3 protein: CAGLAGGINTGELFF; CDR3 DNA: TGTGCCGGCCTAGCGGGGGGCATCAACACCGGGGAGCTGTTTTTT
D gene: NA; J gene: TRBJ2-2; clone size: NA; V gene: TRBV7-7; CDR3 protein: CASSLETTHTGELFF; CDR3 DNA: TGTGCCAGCAGCTTAGAAACAACACACACCGGGGAGCTGTTTTTT
D gene: NA; J gene: TRBJ1-5; clone size: NA; V gene: TRBV5-1; CDR3 protein: CASSSGQRNQPQHF; CDR3 DNA: TGCGCCAGCAGCTCTGGACAGCGCAATCAGCCCCAGCATTTT
D gene: TRBD1; J gene: TRBJ2-7; clone size: NA; V gene: TRBV11-2; CDR3 protein: CASSSGTGFYEQYF; CDR3 DNA: TGTGCCAGCAGCTCCGGGACAGGCTTCTACGAGCAGTACTTC
D gene: TRBD2; J gene: TRBJ2-1; clone size: NA; V gene: TRBV30; CDR3 protein: CAWSLQAGGWNEQFF; CDR3 DNA: TGTGCCTGGAGTCTCCAAGCGGGAGGCTGGAATGAGCAGTTCTTC
D gene: NA; J gene: TRBJ2-3; clone size: NA; V gene: TRBV5-1; CDR3 protein: CASSFTSTTDTQYF; CDR3 DNA: TGCGCCAGCAGCTTTACTTCCACCACAGATACGCAGTATTTT
D gene: TRBD1; J gene: TRBJ1-4; clone size: NA; V gene: TRBV4-1; CDR3 protein: CASSQEGQGRNEKLFF; CDR3 DNA: TGCGCCAGCAGCCAAGAGGGACAGGGTCGAAATGAAAAACTGTTTTTT
D gene: NA; J gene: TRBJ1-5; clone size: NA; V gene: TRBV6-1; CDR3 protein: CASSDSGDSNQPQHF; CDR3 DNA: TGTGCCAGCAGTGATTCCGGGGATAGCAATCAGCCCCAGCATTTT
D gene: NA; J gene: TRBJ1-5; clone size: NA; V gene: TRBV30; CDR3 protein: CAWSATGNQPQHF; CDR3 DNA: TGTGCCTGGAGTGCCACAGGGAATCAGCCCCAGCATTTT
D gene: TRBD1; J gene: TRBJ1-2; clone size: NA; V gene: TRBV30; CDR3 protein: CAWSLQGGYTF; CDR3 DNA: TGTGCCTGGAGCCTACAGGGGGGCTACACCTTC
D gene: NA; J gene: TRBJ1-5; clone size: NA; V gene: TRBV27; CDR3 protein: CASSFREGPQHF; CDR3 DNA: TGTGCCAGCAGTTTCAGGGAGGGACCCCAGCATTTT
D gene: TRBD1; J gene: TRBJ2-2; clone size: NA; V gene: TRBV12-5; CDR3 protein: CASGLTGGTGELFF; CDR3 DNA: TGTGCTAGTGGTTTGACAGGGGGGACCGGGGAGCTGTTTTTT
D gene: TRBD1; J gene: TRBJ2-7; clone size: NA; V gene: TRBV27; CDR3 protein: CASSLWGTGGRGEQYF; CDR3 DNA: TGTGCCAGCAGTTTATGGGGGACAGGGGGCAGAGGAGAGCAGTACTTC
D gene: TRBD2; J gene: TRBJ2-2; clone size: once; V gene: TRBV28; CDR3 protein: CASGRLAGGQGELFF; CDR3 DNA: TGTGCCAGCGGTCGACTAGCGGGGGGGCAGGGGGAGCTGTTTTTT
D gene: TRBD1; J gene: TRBJ1-4; clone size: once; V gene: TRBV19; CDR3 protein: CASGDRATNEKLFF; CDR3 DNA: TGTGCCAGTGGGGACAGGGCAACTAATGAAAAACTGTTTTTT
D gene: NA; J gene: TRBJ2-5; clone size: NA; V gene: TRBV10-1; CDR3 protein: CASSAGGGGETQYF; CDR3 DNA: TGCGCCAGCTCCGCCGGAGGAGGCGGGGAGACCCAGTACTTC
D gene: TRBD2; J gene: TRBJ2-7; clone size: NA; V gene: TRBV27; CDR3 protein: CASSLRAGDTYEQYF; CDR3 DNA: TGTGCCAGCAGTTTAAGGGCGGGAGACACGTACGAGCAGTACTTC
D gene: NA; J gene: TRBJ2-2; clone size: NA; V gene: TRBV5-1; CDR3 protein: CASSLGTLAAGELFF; CDR3 DNA: TGCGCCAGCAGCTTGGGGACCCTAGCTGCCGGGGAGCTGTTTTTT
D gene: TRBD1; J gene: TRBJ1-1; clone size: NA; V gene: TRBV2; CDR3 protein: CASRGQGDTEAFF; CDR3 DNA: TGTGCCAGCAGGGGGCAGGGGGACACTGAAGCTTTCTTT
D gene: TRBD1; J gene: TRBJ2-7; clone size: NA; V gene: TRBV11-3; CDR3 protein: CASSAGQGSSYEQYF; CDR3 DNA: TGTGCCAGCAGCGCGGGACAGGGGAGCTCCTACGAGCAGTACTTC
D gene: NA; J gene: TRBJ2-7; clone size: NA; V gene: TRBV6-1; CDR3 protein: CASSWTGNYEQYF; CDR3 DNA: TGTGCCAGCAGTTGGACGGGAAACTACGAGCAGTACTTC
D gene: NA; J gene: TRBJ2-2; clone size: NA; V gene: TRBV9; CDR3 protein: CASSSGSQNTGELFF; CDR3 DNA: TGTGCCAGCAGCTCGGGGAGCCAGAACACCGGGGAGCTGTTTTTT
D gene: NA; J gene: TRBJ2-1; clone size: once; V gene: TRBV5-1; CDR3 protein: CASSLGGQGYNEQFF; CDR3 DNA: TGCGCCAGCAGCTTGGGTGGCCAGGGCTATAATGAGCAGTTCTTC
D gene: TRBD1; J gene: TRBJ2-7; clone size: NA; V gene: TRBV5-1; CDR3 protein: CASSPALRQGGEQYF; CDR3 DNA: TGCGCCAGCAGCCCCGCCCTTCGACAGGGCGGCGAGCAGTACTTC
D gene: NA; J gene: TRBJ1-6; clone size: NA; V gene: TRBV27; CDR3 protein: CASSPPEWGSPLHF; CDR3 DNA: TGTGCCAGCAGTCCCCCCGAGTGGGGCTCACCCCTCCACTTT
D gene: NA; J gene: TRBJ2-1; clone size: NA; V gene: TRBV29-1; CDR3 protein: CSVSGSSSYNEQFF; CDR3 DNA: TGCAGCGTTAGCGGCTCCAGCTCCTACAATGAGCAGTTCTTC
D gene: TRBD2; J gene: TRBJ2-3; clone size: NA; V gene: TRBV7-9; CDR3 protein: CASSSAGGQDTQYF; CDR3 DNA: TGTGCCAGCAGCTCAGCGGGGGGGCAGGATACGCAGTATTTT
D gene: NA; J gene: TRBJ2-7; clone size: NA; V gene: TRBV30; CDR3 protein: CAWMVREPPYEQYF; CDR3 DNA: TGTGCCTGGATGGTCCGGGAGCCTCCCTACGAGCAGTACTTC
D gene: TRBD2; J gene: TRBJ2-6; clone size: NA; V gene: TRBV7-9; CDR3 protein: CSVGEGGANVLTF; CDR3 DNA: TGTTCCGTAGGGGAGGGTGGGGCCAACGTCCTGACTTTC
D gene: TRBD1; J gene: TRBJ1-4; clone size: NA; V gene: TRBV27; CDR3 protein: CASRGGTGTTNEKLFF; CDR3 DNA: TGTGCCAGCAGGGGGGGGACAGGGACTACTAATGAAAAACTGTTTTTT
D gene: TRBD1; J gene: TRBJ2-3; clone size: NA; V gene: TRBV4-1; CDR3 protein: CASSPDRELYTDTQYF; CDR3 DNA: TGCGCCAGCAGCCCGGACAGGGAACTCTACACAGATACGCAGTATTTT
D gene: NA; J gene: TRBJ2-7; clone size: NA; V gene: TRBV6-5; CDR3 protein: CASSSSGTSYEQYF; CDR3 DNA: TGTGCCAGCAGTTCAAGCGGTACCTCCTACGAGCAGTACTTC
D gene: TRBD1; J gene: TRBJ1-2; clone size: NA; V gene: TRBV6-1; CDR3 protein: CASSLQGDYGYTF; CDR3 DNA: TGTGCCAGCAGTTTACAGGGGGACTATGGCTACACCTTC
D gene: NA; J gene: TRBJ1-1; clone size: NA; V gene: TRBV5-6; CDR3 protein: CASTFPAGGDAFF; CDR3 DNA: TGTGCCAGCACCTTTCCGGCAGGCGGGGACGCTTTCTTT
D gene: TRBD1; J gene: TRBJ2-5; clone size: NA; V gene: TRBV5-4; CDR3 protein: CASSIGQGGETQYF; CDR3 DNA: TGTGCCAGCAGCATCGGACAGGGAGGCGAGACCCAGTACTTC
D gene: NA; J gene: TRBJ1-5; clone size: NA; V gene: TRBV7-2; CDR3 protein: CASSVTSNQPQHF; CDR3 DNA: TGTGCCAGCAGCGTTACAAGCAATCAGCCCCAGCATTTT